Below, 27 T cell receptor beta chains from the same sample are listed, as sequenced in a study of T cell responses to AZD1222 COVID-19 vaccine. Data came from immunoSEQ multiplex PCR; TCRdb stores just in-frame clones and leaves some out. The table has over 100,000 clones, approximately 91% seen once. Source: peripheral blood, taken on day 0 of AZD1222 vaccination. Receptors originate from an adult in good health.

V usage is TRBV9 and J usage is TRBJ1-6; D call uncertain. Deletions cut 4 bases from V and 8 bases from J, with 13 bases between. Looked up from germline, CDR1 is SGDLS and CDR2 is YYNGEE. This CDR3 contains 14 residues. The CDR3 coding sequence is TGTGCCAGCAGCCCCAGATGGAGGGATTCACCCCTCCACTTT. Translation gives CASSPRWRDSPLHF. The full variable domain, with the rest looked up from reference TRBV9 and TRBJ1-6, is DSGVTQTPKHLITATGQRVTLRCSPRSGDLSVYWYQQSLDQGLQFLIQYYNGEERAKGNILERFSAQQFPDLHSELNLSSLELGDSALYFCASSPRWRDSPLHFGNGTRLTVT.

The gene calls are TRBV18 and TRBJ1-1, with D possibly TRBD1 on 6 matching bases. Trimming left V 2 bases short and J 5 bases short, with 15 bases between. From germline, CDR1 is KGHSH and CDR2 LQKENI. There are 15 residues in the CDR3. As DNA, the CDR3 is TGTGCCAGCTCACCAATACAGGGCCATGGAACTGAAGCTTTCTTT. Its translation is CASSPIQGHGTEAFF.

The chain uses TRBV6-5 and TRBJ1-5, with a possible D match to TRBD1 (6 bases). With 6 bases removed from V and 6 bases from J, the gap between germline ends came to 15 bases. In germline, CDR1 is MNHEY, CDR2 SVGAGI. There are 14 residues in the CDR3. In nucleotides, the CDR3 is TGTGCCAGCAGGTACGGGGGCTCGGGTCAGCCCCAGCATTTT. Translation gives CASRYGGSGQPQHF.

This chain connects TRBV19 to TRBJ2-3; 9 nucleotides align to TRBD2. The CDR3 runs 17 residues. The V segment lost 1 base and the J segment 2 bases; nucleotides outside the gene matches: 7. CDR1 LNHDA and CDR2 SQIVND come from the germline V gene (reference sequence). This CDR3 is CASSIGGAGGITDTQYF. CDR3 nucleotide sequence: TGTGCCAGTAGTATAGGAGGCGCGGGAGGGATCACAGATACGCAGTATTTT.

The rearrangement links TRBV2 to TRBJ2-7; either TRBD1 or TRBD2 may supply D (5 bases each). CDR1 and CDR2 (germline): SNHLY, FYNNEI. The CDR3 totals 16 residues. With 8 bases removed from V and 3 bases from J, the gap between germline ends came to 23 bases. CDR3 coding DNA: TGTGCCAGCTTTAAGTGGGTAGGGGTTGAGGGCTACGAGCAGTACTTC. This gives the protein CASFKWVGVEGYEQYF.

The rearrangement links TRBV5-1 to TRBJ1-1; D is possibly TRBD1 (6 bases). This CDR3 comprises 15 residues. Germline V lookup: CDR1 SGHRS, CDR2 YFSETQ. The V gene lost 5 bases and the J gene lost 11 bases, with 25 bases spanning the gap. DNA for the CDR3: TGCGCCAGCAGGCCCGGGACACTCGGCTCGGGGAGGGCTTTCTTT. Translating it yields CASRPGTLGSGRAFF.

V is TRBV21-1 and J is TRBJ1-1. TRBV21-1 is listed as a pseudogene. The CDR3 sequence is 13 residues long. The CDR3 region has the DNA TGTGCCAGCAGGACCGTAAGGGACACTGAAGCTTTCTTT. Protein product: CASRTVRDTEAFF.

CDR3 DNA: TGTGCCAGCTCAGCCGGCAAGGGGGACACAGATACGCAGTATTTT. It translates to CASSAGKGDTDTQYF. The chain uses TRBV18 and TRBJ2-3, with D perhaps TRBD1 (6 bases). Germline values: CDR1 KGHSH, CDR2 LQKENI. Trimming took 5 bases from V and 2 from J, leaving 14 bases between them. The CDR3 is made up of 15 amino acids.

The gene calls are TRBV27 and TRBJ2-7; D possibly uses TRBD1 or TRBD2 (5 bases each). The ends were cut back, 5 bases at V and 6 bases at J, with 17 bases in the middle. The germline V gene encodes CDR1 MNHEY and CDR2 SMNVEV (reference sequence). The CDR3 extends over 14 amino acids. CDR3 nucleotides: TGTGCCAGCAGTCGATGGGGGTCCTACGGCGAGCAGTACTTC. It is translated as CASSRWGSYGEQYF.

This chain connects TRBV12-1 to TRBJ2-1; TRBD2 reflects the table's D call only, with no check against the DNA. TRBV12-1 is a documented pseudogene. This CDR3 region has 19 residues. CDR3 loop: CASSGGVSQVHSSYNEQFF. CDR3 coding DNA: TGTGCCAGCAGCGGCGGGGTCTCCCAAGTCCATAGCTCCTACAATGAGCAGTTCTTC.

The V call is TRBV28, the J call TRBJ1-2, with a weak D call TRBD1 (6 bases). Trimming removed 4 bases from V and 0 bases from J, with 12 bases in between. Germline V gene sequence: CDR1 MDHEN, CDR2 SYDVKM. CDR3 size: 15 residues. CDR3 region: CASSYRVGTNYGYTF. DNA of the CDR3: TGTGCCAGCAGTTACAGGGTCGGGACTAACTATGGCTACACCTTC.

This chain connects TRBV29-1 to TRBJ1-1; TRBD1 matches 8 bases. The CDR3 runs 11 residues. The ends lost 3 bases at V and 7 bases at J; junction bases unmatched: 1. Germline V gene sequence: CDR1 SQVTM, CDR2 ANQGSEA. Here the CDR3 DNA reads TGCAGCGTTGACAGGGGGCTTGAAGCTTTCTTT. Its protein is CSVDRGLEAFF.

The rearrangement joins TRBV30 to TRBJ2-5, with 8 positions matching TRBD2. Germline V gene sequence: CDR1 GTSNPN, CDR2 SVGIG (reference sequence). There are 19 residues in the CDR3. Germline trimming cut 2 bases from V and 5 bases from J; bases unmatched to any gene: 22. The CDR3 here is CAWSPHRGQSTSERETQYF. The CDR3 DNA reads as TGTGCCTGGAGTCCCCATCGGGGACAATCGACTAGCGAGAGGGAGACCCAGTACTTC.

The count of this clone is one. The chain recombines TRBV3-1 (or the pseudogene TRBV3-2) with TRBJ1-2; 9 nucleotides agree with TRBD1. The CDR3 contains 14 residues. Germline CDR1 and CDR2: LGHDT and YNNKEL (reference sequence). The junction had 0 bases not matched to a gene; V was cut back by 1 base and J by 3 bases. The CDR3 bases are TGTGCCAGCAGCCAAGGGGACAGGGACTATGGCTACACCTTC. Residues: CASSQGDRDYGYTF.

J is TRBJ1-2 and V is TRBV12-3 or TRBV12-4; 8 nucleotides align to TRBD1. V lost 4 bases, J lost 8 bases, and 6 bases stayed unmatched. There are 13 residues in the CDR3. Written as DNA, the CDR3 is TGTGCCAGCAGTTGGACAGGGCCAGAAGGCTACACCTTC. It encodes CASSWTGPEGYTF.

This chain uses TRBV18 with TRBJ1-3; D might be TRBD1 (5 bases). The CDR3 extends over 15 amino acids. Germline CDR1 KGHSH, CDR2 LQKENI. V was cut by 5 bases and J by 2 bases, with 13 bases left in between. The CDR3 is CASSTDGGAGNTIYF. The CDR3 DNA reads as TGTGCCAGCTCAACAGACGGAGGGGCTGGAAACACCATATATTTT. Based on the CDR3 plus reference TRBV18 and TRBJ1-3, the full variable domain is NAGVMQNPRHLVRRRGQEARLRCSPMKGHSHVYWYRQLPEEGLKFMVYLQKENIIDESGMPKERFSAEFPKEGPSILRIQQVVRGDSAAYFCASSTDGGAGNTIYFGEGSWLTVV.

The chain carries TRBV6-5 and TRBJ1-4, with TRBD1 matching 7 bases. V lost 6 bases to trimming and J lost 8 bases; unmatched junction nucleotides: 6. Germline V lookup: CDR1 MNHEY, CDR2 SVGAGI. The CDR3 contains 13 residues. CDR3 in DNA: TGTGCCAGCAGAGGGGACAGCCGGGAAAAACTGTTTTTT. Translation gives CASRGDSREKLFF.

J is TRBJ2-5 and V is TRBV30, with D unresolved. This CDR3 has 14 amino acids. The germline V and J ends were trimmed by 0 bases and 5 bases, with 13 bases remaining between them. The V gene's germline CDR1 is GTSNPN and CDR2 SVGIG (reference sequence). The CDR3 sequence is CAWSVRSPAETQYF. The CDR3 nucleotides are TGTGCCTGGAGTGTACGATCCCCGGCGGAGACCCAGTACTTC.

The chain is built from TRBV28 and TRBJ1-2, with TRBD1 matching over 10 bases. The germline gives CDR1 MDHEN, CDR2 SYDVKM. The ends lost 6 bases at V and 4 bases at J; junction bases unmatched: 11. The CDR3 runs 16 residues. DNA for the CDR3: TGTGCCAGCAGACCTCACCGGACAGGGGGTGTCTATGGCTACACCTTC. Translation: CASRPHRTGGVYGYTF.

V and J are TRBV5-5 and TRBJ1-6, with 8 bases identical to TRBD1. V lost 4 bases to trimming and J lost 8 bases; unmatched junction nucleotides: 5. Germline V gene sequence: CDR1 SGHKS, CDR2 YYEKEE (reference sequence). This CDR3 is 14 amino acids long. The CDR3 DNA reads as TGTGCCAGCAGCCAGGGGGCTTCCCATTCACCCCTCCACTTT. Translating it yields CASSQGASHSPLHF.

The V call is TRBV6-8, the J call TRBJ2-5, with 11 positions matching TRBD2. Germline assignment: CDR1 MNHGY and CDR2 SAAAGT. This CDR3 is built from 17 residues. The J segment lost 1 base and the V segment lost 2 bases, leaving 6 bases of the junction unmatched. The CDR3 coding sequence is TGTGCCAGCAGTTACCACCTTAGCGGGAGGGCCCAAGAGACCCAGTACTTC. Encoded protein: CASSYHLSGRAQETQYF.

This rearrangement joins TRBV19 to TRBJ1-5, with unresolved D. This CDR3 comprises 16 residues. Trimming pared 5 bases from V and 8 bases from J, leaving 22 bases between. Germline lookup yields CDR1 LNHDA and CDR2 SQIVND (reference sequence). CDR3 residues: CASSPPTQLSKKPQHF. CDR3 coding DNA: TGTGCCAGTAGTCCCCCGACCCAGCTATCAAAAAAGCCCCAGCATTTT. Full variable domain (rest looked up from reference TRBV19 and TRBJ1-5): DGGITQSPKYLFRKEGQNVTLSCEQNLNHDAMYWYRQDPGQGLRLIYYSQIVNDFQKGDIAEGYSVSREKKESFPLTVTSAQKNPTAFYLCASSPPTQLSKKPQHFGDGTRLSIL.

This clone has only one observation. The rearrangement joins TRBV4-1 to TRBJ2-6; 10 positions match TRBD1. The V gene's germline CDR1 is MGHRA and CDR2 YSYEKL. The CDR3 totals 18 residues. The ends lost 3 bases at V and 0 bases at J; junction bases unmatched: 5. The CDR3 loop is CASSQTGGQSSGANVLTF. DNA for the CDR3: TGCGCCAGCAGCCAGACAGGGGGCCAGAGCTCTGGGGCCAACGTCCTGACTTTC.

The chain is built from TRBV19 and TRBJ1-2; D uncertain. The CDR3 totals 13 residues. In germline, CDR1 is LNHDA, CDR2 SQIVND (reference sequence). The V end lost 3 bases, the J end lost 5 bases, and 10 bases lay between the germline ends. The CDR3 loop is CASSMKGEYGYTF. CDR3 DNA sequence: TGTGCCAGTAGTATGAAGGGAGAGTATGGCTACACCTTC.

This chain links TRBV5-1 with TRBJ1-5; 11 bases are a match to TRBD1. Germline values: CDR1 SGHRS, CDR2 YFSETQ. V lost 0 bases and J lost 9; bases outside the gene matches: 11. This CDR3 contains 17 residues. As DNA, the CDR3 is TGCGCCAGCAGCTTGGAAGGGACAGGGGGGTCCGGAGGGCCCCAGCATTTT. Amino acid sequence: CASSLEGTGGSGGPQHF.

The CDR3 protein is CASSIGGTSGRLSEQYF. The CDR3 nucleotides are TGTGCCAGTAGTATAGGAGGGACTAGCGGGAGATTGAGCGAGCAGTACTTC. The chain uses TRBV19 and TRBJ2-7; 14 bases are shared with TRBD2. This CDR3 spans 17 amino acids. Germline V gene data show CDR1 as LNHDA and CDR2 as SQIVND (reference sequence). The V and J ends lost 1 base and 6 bases, in that order; junction bases with no gene match: 8.

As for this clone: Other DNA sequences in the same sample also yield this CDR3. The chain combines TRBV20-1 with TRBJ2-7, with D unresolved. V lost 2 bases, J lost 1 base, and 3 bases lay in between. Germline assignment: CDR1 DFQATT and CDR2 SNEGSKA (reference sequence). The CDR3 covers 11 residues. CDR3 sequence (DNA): TGCAGTGCTAGAACGTCCTACGAGCAGTACTTC. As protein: CSARTSYEQYF.